Detailed here is one TCR beta chain. Its antigen is currently unknown. The data derive from a study of T cell responses to AZD1222 COVID-19 vaccine. Study-wide context: Combined were second doses at about 4 or about 12 weeks. Broader study findings: Nearly half of the spike-specific TCRs reportedly recognize variant regions that carry no mutations. The span of vaccine-associated CD4 TCRs extended across spike, with dominance at 160-218 and 743-854. Possibly, clonal diversity was underestimated; donors were largely white British and included more females.

V was pared by 8 bases and J by 0 bases, with 16 bases between. Per germline, CDR1 MNHEY and CDR2 SMNVEV (reference sequence). This CDR3 has 15 amino acids. The table came from immunoSEQ multiplex PCR; TCRdb's copy has only in-frame clones and leaves some out. The repertoire holds over 100,000 clones, roughly 90% seen once, with roughly 3.5% in the top ten. This TCR came from an adult in good health. This chain joins TRBV27 and TRBJ1-1; D not resolved. Material: peripheral blood, obtained on day 0 of AZD1222 vaccination. The CDR3 coding sequence is TGTGCCAGCCACGGAGGGAACCTCATGAACACTGAAGCTTTCTTT. It specifies CASHGGNLMNTEAFF.